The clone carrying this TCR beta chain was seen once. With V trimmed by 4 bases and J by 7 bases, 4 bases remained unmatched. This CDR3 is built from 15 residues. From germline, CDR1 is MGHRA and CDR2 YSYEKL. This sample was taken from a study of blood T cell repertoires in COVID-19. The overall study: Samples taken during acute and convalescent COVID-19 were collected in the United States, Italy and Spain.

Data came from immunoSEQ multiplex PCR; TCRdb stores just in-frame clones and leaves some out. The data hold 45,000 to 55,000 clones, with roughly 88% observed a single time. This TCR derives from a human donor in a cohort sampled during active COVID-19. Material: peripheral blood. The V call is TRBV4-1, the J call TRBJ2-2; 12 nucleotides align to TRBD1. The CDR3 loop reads CASSLGQGAFGELFF. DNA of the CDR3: TGCGCCAGCAGCCTGGGACAGGGGGCGTTCGGGGAGCTGTTTTTT.